This T cell receptor beta chain was recorded in a study of blood T cell repertoires in COVID-19. Here immunoSEQ multiplex PCR was the method, and the copy in TCRdb shows in-frame clones only, minus some. Of about 210,000 clones in the sample, more than 75% were seen once. Germline-derived CDR1 and CDR2 are LNHDA and SQIVND (reference sequence). After removal of 9 bases from V and 6 bases from J, the junction contained 8 bases not matched to a gene. The CDR3 has 13 amino acids. The chain employs TRBV19 and TRBJ1-5, with 7 positions matching TRBD1. The receptor was derived from a woman aged 55 to 70 with COVID-19, enrolled during active disease. Source material: peripheral blood. CDR3 sequence reads: CASHIKGAQPQHF. CDR3 coding DNA: TGTGCCAGCCACATAAAGGGGGCTCAGCCCCAGCATTTT.